A selection of T cell receptor beta chains follows, all from one sample in a study of early T cells in non-severe SARS-CoV-2 infection. From the 5' RACE reads, TCRdb called clonotypes with MiXCR, one entry per CDR3 protein. The top ten clones hold about 6.8% of a sample with about 60,000 distinct CDR3 sequences, 5.6% of them seen once. Sequencing used whole blood. All receptors come from an adult who was a healthcare worker with PCR-confirmed SARS-CoV-2 infection or an uninfected control (not recorded which). Each CDR3 is given without its conserved first and last residue. Fields, in order: V gene, CDR3 protein.

>TRBV7-2
ASSLALNTDTQY
>TRBV2
ASGGQGGTDTQY
>TRBV12-3/TRBV12-4
ASSLGGRATNEKLF
>TRBV25-1
ASSVGAGSGPLNIQY
>TRBV20-1
SARAPLSGGATDTQY
>TRBV5-1
ASSLSYNTGELF
>TRBV6-6
ASSKTGPEAF
>TRBV7-6
ASSFRGAGNTIY
>TRBV5-8
ASSLAVRTEETQY
>TRBV21-1
ASSIESGGRSAKNIQY